The 21 T cell receptor beta chains in this list originate from one sample, sequenced in a study of shared clonotypes between healthy human individuals. Using immunoSEQ multiplex PCR, the repertoire was profiled, and TCRdb retains in-frame clones only, with some absent. The sample has about 510,000 clones, over 75% seen once; the top ten hold about 12%. Sequencing input: PBMCs. All receptors derive from a woman in her 40s in good health. Some clones in this sample may be carry-over from other donors' samples.

Points on this clone: The germline gene is not matched at one end of the junction; a read error may be the cause. V is TRBV30 and J is TRBJ1-4; the D gene is possibly TRBD1 (5 bases). CDR3 length: 15 residues. Germline V gene sequence: CDR1 GTSNPN, CDR2 SVGIG (reference sequence). CDR3 nucleotides: TGTGCCTGGAGAAGGGGTCCAGGGAAGGACGAAAAACTGTCTTTT. Encoded protein: CAWRRGPGKDEKLSF.

The rearrangement uses TRBV18 and TRBJ2-3; 9 bases are shared with TRBD2. The CDR3 is made up of 17 amino acids. Trimming took 0 bases from V and 1 from J; bases not matched to a gene: 5. The germline gives CDR1 KGHSH, CDR2 LQKENI. CDR3 bases: TGTGCCAGCTCACCACCATTTAGCGGGAGACGCACAGATACGCAGTATTTT. Residues: CASSPPFSGRRTDTQYF.

This CDR3 is CASSQLTGTSGSEQYF. The CDR3 coding sequence is TGTGCCAGCAGCCAGCTCACCGGGACTAGCGGGTCCGAGCAGTACTTC. The V call is TRBV4-2, the J call TRBJ2-7, with 12 bases that match TRBD2. The CDR3 spans 16 residues. V gave up 3 bases and J gave up 6 bases; unmatched junction bases: 9. Germline loops: CDR1 LGHNA, CDR2 YNFKEQ.

The CDR3 loop reads CASRTQGSDTQYF. The CDR3 DNA reads TGTGCCAGCAGAACCCAGGGGTCAGATACGCAGTATTTT. V usage is TRBV6-6 and J usage is TRBJ2-3, with D maybe TRBD1 (6 bases). The CDR3 length is 13 residues. The V end was cut by 6 bases, the J end by 4 bases, with 11 bases between. Per germline, CDR1 MNHNY and CDR2 SVGAGI (reference sequence).

The gene calls are TRBV5-4 and TRBJ2-3, with D maybe TRBD2 (6 bases). V lost 0 bases and J 1 base, leaving 12 bases between the germline ends. This CDR3 is built from 16 residues. From germline, CDR1 is SGHNT and CDR2 YYREEE (reference sequence). CDR3 coding DNA: TGTGCCAGCAGCTTGGATGCCGGGAGTCGCACAGATACGCAGTATTTT. It translates to CASSLDAGSRTDTQYF.

The chain combines TRBV7-7 with TRBJ2-1; D call uncertain. Germline V gives CDR1 SSHAT, CDR2 FNYEAQ (reference sequence). V was cut by 5 bases and J by 8 bases, with 13 bases left in between. The CDR3 loop spans 13 amino acids. CDR3 DNA: TGTGCCAGCAGCGGTCGCGTGGGCGATGAGCAGTTCTTC. This sequence encodes CASSGRVGDEQFF.

This clone occurred many times. The chain carries TRBV28 and TRBJ1-2; D possibly corresponds to TRBD1 (5 bases). CDR1 is MDHEN and CDR2 is SYDVKM in the germline V gene. This CDR3 has 15 amino acids. Deletions cut 8 bases from V and 8 bases from J, with 24 bases between. The CDR3 nucleotides are TGTGCCAGCCTCGATTTCCCCGGGACGAGAAAAGGCTACACCTTC. Its protein product is CASLDFPGTRKGYTF.

The chain has TRBV5-4 and TRBJ2-5; D unclear. This CDR3 spans 13 amino acids. CDR1 is SGHNT and CDR2 is YYREEE in the germline V gene (reference sequence). Trimming took 2 bases from V and 0 from J, leaving 5 bases between them. CDR3: CASSFGYQETQYF. The CDR3 region has the DNA TGTGCCAGCAGCTTTGGGTACCAAGAGACCCAGTACTTC.

This chain uses TRBV6-5 with TRBJ1-1; 8 bases align to TRBD1. CDR3 length: 14 amino acids. From germline, CDR1 is MNHEY and CDR2 SVGAGI. Trimming at V came to 9 bases and at J to 5 bases, leaving 11 bases not matched to a gene. The CDR3 nucleotides read TGTGCCAGTTTTCCGACAGGGGTTGAAACTGAAGCTTTCTTT. Its translation: CASFPTGVETEAFF.

The chain links TRBV6-1 to TRBJ2-7, with 7 positions matching TRBD1. J was trimmed by 5 bases and V by 4 bases; bases with no gene match: 5. The length of the CDR3 is 13 residues. Germline V gene data show CDR1 as MNHNS and CDR2 as SASEGT. In nucleotides, the CDR3 is TGTGCCAGCAGTGTAACAGGGGTCCACGAGCAGTACTTC. Amino acids: CASSVTGVHEQYF.

The rearrangement joins TRBV29-1 to TRBJ2-1, with 9 bases matching TRBD2. The V segment lost 5 bases and the J segment 0 bases; nucleotides outside the gene matches: 8. CDR1 SQVTM and CDR2 ANQGSEA come from the germline V gene. This CDR3 spans 16 amino acids. CDR3 sequence (DNA): TGCAGCGTTCTAGGACTAGCGCGTAGCTCCTACAATGAGCAGTTCTTC. It yields the protein CSVLGLARSSYNEQFF.

J is TRBJ2-7 and V is TRBV7-9; D ambiguous. Trimming took 6 bases from V and 4 from J, leaving 19 bases between them. This CDR3 has 15 amino acids. The germline V gene encodes CDR1 SEHNR and CDR2 FQNEAQ (reference sequence). The CDR3 spells CASSQKSSNGYEQYF. CDR3 DNA: TGTGCCAGCAGTCAAAAGAGCTCAAATGGGTACGAGCAGTACTTC.

The J gene is TRBJ2-6, the V gene TRBV6-6, with no clear D. Germline CDR1 and CDR2: MNHNY and SVGAGI (reference sequence). The CDR3 spans 13 residues. V was pared by 9 bases and J by 2 bases, with 8 bases between. The CDR3 sequence is CASHDPGANVLTF. In DNA, the CDR3 is TGTGCCAGTCACGACCCTGGGGCCAACGTCCTGACTTTC.

The chain recombines TRBV7-2 with TRBJ1-3; tentatively, D is TRBD1 (5 bases). Germline V lookup: CDR1 SGHTA, CDR2 FQGNSA. The CDR3 totals 17 residues. The V and J ends lost 3 bases and 0 bases respectively, with 15 bases between them. The DNA for the CDR3 is TGTGCCAGCAGCTTCTCCGGGACGGTGGCCTCTGGAAACACCATATATTTT. Translated: CASSFSGTVASGNTIYF.

The chain recombines TRBV7-9 with TRBJ2-1, with D possibly being TRBD1 (7 bases). The CDR3 covers 17 residues. V was trimmed by 1 base and J by 3 bases, leaving 16 bases between them. Germline V gene sequence: CDR1 SEHNR, CDR2 FQNEAQ (reference sequence). The CDR3 nucleotides are TGTGCCAGCAGCTTAGAACGAAGACAGGGAGGCTACAATGAGCAGTTCTTC. Its translation: CASSLERRQGGYNEQFF. The entire variable domain, with the rest obtained from reference TRBV7-9 and TRBJ2-1, is as follows: DTGVSQNPRHKITKRGQNVTFRCDPISEHNRLYWYRQTLGQGPEFLTYFQNEAQLEKSRLLSDRFSAERPKGSFSTLEIQRTEQGDSAMYLCASSLERRQGGYNEQFFGPGTRLTVL.

This chain joins TRBV4-1 and TRBJ1-5; D is possibly TRBD1 (5 bases). Trimming cost V 4 bases and J 5 bases, with 15 bases left between them. This CDR3 is built from 15 residues. Per the germline V gene, CDR1 is MGHRA and CDR2 is YSYEKL. DNA of the CDR3: TGCGCCAGCAGCCGAAATCCCGACAGAGATCAGCCCCAGCATTTT. This gives the protein CASSRNPDRDQPQHF.

The chain is built from TRBV2 and TRBJ1-5; possible D gene TRBD1, 6 bases. From germline, CDR1 is SNHLY and CDR2 FYNNEI. Trimming left V 5 bases short and J 7 bases short, with 18 bases between. This CDR3 spans 15 amino acids. The CDR3 DNA follows: TGTGCCAGCAGTCAAAGGGATCTACAGGGACAGCCCCAGCATTTT. Translated: CASSQRDLQGQPQHF.

This clone showed up just once. V usage is TRBV5-4 and J usage is TRBJ1-2; D not resolved. Germline CDR1 is SGHNT and CDR2 is YYREEE (reference sequence). V was trimmed by 4 bases and J by 2 bases, leaving 18 bases between them. The CDR3 has 16 residues. CDR3 in DNA: TGTGCCAGCAGCCTACCCCCATGGCGGACCAACTATGGCTACACCTTC. Translated: CASSLPPWRTNYGYTF. The whole variable domain, filled in from reference TRBV5-4 and TRBJ1-2, reads ETGVTQSPTHLIKTRGQQVTLRCSSQSGHNTVSWYQQALGQGPQFIFQYYREEENGRGNFPPRFSGLQFPNYSSELNVNALELDDSALYLCASSLPPWRTNYGYTFGSGTRLTVV.

The V call is TRBV19, the J call TRBJ2-1; 15 nucleotides line up with TRBD2. There are 15 residues in the CDR3. Germline V gene sequence: CDR1 LNHDA, CDR2 SQIVND (reference sequence). V lost 5 bases, J lost 10 bases, and 6 bases stayed unmatched. The CDR3 is CASSPGLAGGEEQFF. DNA of the CDR3: TGTGCCAGTAGTCCGGGACTAGCGGGAGGCGAGGAGCAGTTCTTC.

This clone has just one count. The V call is TRBV7-2, the J call TRBJ2-3, with D possibly matching TRBD2 (6 bases). The V gene's germline CDR1 is SGHTA and CDR2 FQGNSA. Trimming left V 5 bases short and J 0 bases short, with 12 bases between. The CDR3 is 15 residues long. The CDR3 sequence is CASSPRAGSTDTQYF. CDR3 DNA sequence: TGTGCCAGCAGCCCCCGAGCGGGCAGCACAGATACGCAGTATTTT.

The chain recombines TRBV9 with TRBJ2-3; 9 positions agree with TRBD1. CDR1 and CDR2 (germline): SGDLS, YYNGEE. The CDR3 loop spans 15 amino acids. V was clipped by 4 bases and J by 8 bases; unmatched bases: 11. DNA for the CDR3: TGTGCCAGCAGCCCACCAGGGACAGGGACCGTTACGCAGTATTTT. Encoded protein: CASSPPGTGTVTQYF.